Following are 17 T cell receptor beta chains from one sample sequenced in a study of cytomegalovirus exposure and HLA in healthy donors. PCR involved 60 Vbeta and 13 Jbeta primers. The data were produced by immunoSEQ multiplex PCR, yet TCRdb's version contains in-frame clones alone and is incomplete. The repertoire consists of 150,000 to 200,000 clones, with 65% to 85% occurring once and the leading ten covering 1.4%. Sequenced sample: PBMCs. Receptors originate from a girl aged 10-17 years in good health and CMV-seropositive.

The chain has TRBV4-1 and TRBJ1-2; 9 nucleotides line up with TRBD1. Losses at the gene ends were 4 bases for V and 4 bases for J; bases not matched to a gene: 22. CDR1 is MGHRA, CDR2 YSYEKL, per germline. CDR3 length: 20 amino acids. The CDR3 protein is CASSRVGPGTGILRTYGYTF. The CDR3 DNA follows: TGCGCCAGCAGCCGAGTGGGCCCCGGGACAGGGATACTTAGGACCTATGGCTACACCTTC.

The DNA for the CDR3 is TGTGCCAGCAGCTCATATGAGACAGGGGGCGAGGAGACCCAGTACTTC. Residues: CASSSYETGGEETQYF. The chain uses TRBV28 and TRBJ2-5; TRBD1 matches 10 bases. The junction had 12 bases not matched to a gene; V was cut back by 6 bases and J by 5 bases. Germline V gene sequence: CDR1 MDHEN, CDR2 SYDVKM. CDR3 size: 16 residues.

A note on this clone: This sample also contains other DNA sequences that code for the same CDR3. V usage is TRBV18 and J usage is TRBJ1-5, with 8 nucleotides matching TRBD1. The CDR3 is 14 amino acids. After removal of 3 bases from V and 7 bases from J, the junction contained 5 bases not matched to a gene. From germline, CDR1 is KGHSH and CDR2 LQKENI. CDR3 amino acids: CASSPDREGQPQHF. In DNA, the CDR3 is TGTGCCAGCTCACCGGACAGGGAAGGGCAGCCCCAGCATTTT.

J is TRBJ2-6 and V is TRBV30; D perhaps matches TRBD2 (6 bases). Trimming took off 3 bases at V and 5 bases at J, with 14 bases between the two ends. This CDR3 is built from 15 residues. The germline V gene encodes CDR1 GTSNPN and CDR2 SVGIG (reference sequence). Here the CDR3 reads CAWSATSLWANVLTF. The CDR3 DNA reads as TGTGCCTGGAGCGCGACTAGTTTGTGGGCCAACGTCCTGACTTTC.

The chain recombines TRBV6-4 with TRBJ2-1; tentatively, D is TRBD1 (6 bases). The V and J ends lost 4 bases and 0 bases respectively, with 7 bases between them. Looked up from germline, CDR1 is MRHNA and CDR2 is SNTAGT. The CDR3 totals 14 residues. The CDR3 sequence is CASSARGSYNEQFF. The CDR3 DNA follows: TGTGCCAGCAGTGCCAGGGGCTCCTACAATGAGCAGTTCTTC.

The chain carries TRBV7-3 and TRBJ2-3; 11 bases fit TRBD2. The V gene's germline CDR1 is SGHTA and CDR2 FQGTGA. This CDR3 is built from 15 residues. The V segment lost 5 bases and the J segment 1 base; nucleotides outside the gene matches: 2. CDR3 sequence (DNA): TGTGCCAGCAGCAAGACTAGCGGGGGCACAGATACGCAGTATTTT. Residues: CASSKTSGGTDTQYF.

This clone was detected once. This sequence joins TRBV5-6 and TRBJ2-3, with D unclear. The CDR3 runs 16 residues. The germline gives CDR1 SGHDT, CDR2 YYEEEE. V lost 0 bases and J 2 bases, leaving 13 bases between the germline ends. CDR3 nucleotide sequence: TGTGCCAGCAGCTTGGCACTGTACCCCCTCACAGATACGCAGTATTTT. Translation: CASSLALYPLTDTQYF.

This rearrangement joins TRBV29-1 to TRBJ2-1, with 10 positions matching TRBD1. CDR1 and CDR2 (germline): SQVTM, ANQGSEA. V dropped 4 bases and J dropped 5; count of bases not matched to a gene: 8. This CDR3 has 15 amino acids. Here the CDR3 reads CSVAQTGGSHNEQFF. The DNA for the CDR3 is TGCAGCGTTGCACAGACAGGGGGCTCACACAATGAGCAGTTCTTC.

The chain recombines TRBV2 with TRBJ2-1; D is ambiguous. Germline V gene sequence: CDR1 SNHLY, CDR2 FYNNEI. V was trimmed by 1 base and J by 0 bases, leaving 10 bases between them. The CDR3 is 16 residues long. Written as DNA, the CDR3 is TGTGCCAGCAGTGAAGAGGCAGGTACCTCCTACAATGAGCAGTTCTTC. It specifies CASSEEAGTSYNEQFF.

J is TRBJ2-7 and V is TRBV10-1; no clear D gene. The V gene lost 2 bases and the J gene lost 7 bases, with 12 bases spanning the gap. The CDR3 has 13 residues. Germline V CDR1 and CDR2: WNHNN, SYGVQD (reference sequence). The CDR3 here is CASSEAVASEQYF. As DNA, the CDR3 is TGCGCCAGCAGTGAGGCGGTAGCCAGTGAGCAGTACTTC.

This clone was seen a few times. The chain uses TRBV6-5 and TRBJ2-7; weak D call: TRBD1 (6 bases). V lost 3 bases to trimming and J lost 2 bases, with 11 bases between them. Germline loops: CDR1 MNHEY, CDR2 SVGAGI. CDR3 length: 14 amino acids. The CDR3 sequence is CASSYGGGTYEQYF. The CDR3 DNA follows: TGTGCCAGCAGTTATGGTGGGGGCACCTACGAGCAGTACTTC.

The V gene is TRBV15, the J gene TRBJ1-2, with 11 bases identical to TRBD1. J lost 6 bases, V lost 5 bases, and 11 bases had no gene match. Germline loops: CDR1 LNHNV, CDR2 YYDKDF (reference sequence). The CDR3 is 16 residues long. Here the CDR3 reads CATSETSGTGGNGYTF. The CDR3 nucleotides read TGTGCCACCAGCGAAACTTCCGGGACAGGGGGGAATGGCTACACCTTC.

V is TRBV10-1 and J is TRBJ2-5; 7 bases agree with TRBD1. The germline V gene has CDR1 WNHNN and CDR2 SYGVQD (reference sequence). This CDR3 is 15 amino acids long. Germline trimming cut 6 bases from V and 5 bases from J; bases unmatched to any gene: 12. CDR3 DNA: TGCGCCAGCAGACCGTTCGACAGGGTTGGGGAGACCCAGTACTTC. The encoded protein is CASRPFDRVGETQYF.

The rearrangement joins TRBV19 to TRBJ2-1, with a tentative D call TRBD2 (6 bases). Deletions cut 4 bases from V and 0 bases from J, with 13 bases between. Germline CDR1 is LNHDA and CDR2 is SQIVND (reference sequence). The CDR3 sequence is 16 residues long. This CDR3 reads CASSTKDGSSYNEQFF. In DNA, the CDR3 is TGTGCCAGTAGTACAAAGGACGGGAGCTCCTACAATGAGCAGTTCTTC.

This chain joins TRBV6-5 and TRBJ2-7; perhaps TRBD1 as D (5 bases). There are 15 residues in the CDR3. The germline V gene encodes CDR1 MNHEY and CDR2 SVGAGI. The V and J ends lost 0 bases and 1 base respectively, with 10 bases between them. CDR3 nucleotides: TGTGCCAGCAGTTACTCGGCGACAGAGTCCTACGAGCAGTACTTC. Encoded protein: CASSYSATESYEQYF.

This clone occurred once. The chain is built from TRBV5-1 and TRBJ1-2, with 7 bases fitting TRBD1. The CDR3 is 16 amino acids. Unmatched junction bases numbered 14, after V lost 6 bases and J lost 3 bases. The germline CDR1 and CDR2 sequences are SGHRS and YFSETQ. CDR3 residues: CASTRGTVGLDYGYTF. CDR3 coding DNA: TGCGCCAGCACCAGAGGGACAGTGGGATTAGACTATGGCTACACCTTC.

The chain employs TRBV2 and TRBJ2-5, with 9 bases identical to TRBD2. This CDR3 is built from 13 residues. Trimming took 6 bases from V and 3 from J; bases not matched to a gene: 2. CDR1 is SNHLY, CDR2 FYNNEI, per germline. CDR3 coding DNA: TGTGCCAGCAGGGGCGGGAGGGAAGAGACCCAGTACTTC. It codes for CASRGGREETQYF.